The present TCR beta chain was sequenced within a study of OX40 agonist ivuxolimab in advanced cancers. Broadly, across the study: Ivuxolimab, which targeted the costimulatory receptor OX40 (CD134), was an agonistic, fully human IgG2 monoclonal antibody. Intravenous ivuxolimab was administered to patients every 2 weeks at six dose levels: 0.01, 0.1, 0.3, 1.5, 3 and 10 mg/kg. Among the roughly 54 dose-escalation patients, around 20 had hepatocellular carcinoma, roughly 15 melanoma, 9 renal cell carcinoma and 9 head and neck cancer. A male proportion of around 80% and a mean age of about 60 years, ranging from about 23 to 90, were recorded for the dose-escalation cohort. Prior anti-PD-1, anti-PD-L1 or anti-CTLA-4 therapy was permitted, and checkpoint inhibitors had been received by more than 35% of dose-escalation patients. Three dose-escalation patients achieved partial responses, one with hepatocellular carcinoma and two with cutaneous melanoma. Peripheral TCRbeta sequencing aimed to test whether ivuxolimab altered TCR sequence diversity and caused clonal T-cell expansion. The paper reports the monotherapy dose-escalation portion (N of about 50 patients) of the phase I ivuxolimab trial.

General findings and caveats noted by the study authors: Low levels of normalized T-cell clonal expansion were also seen in some nonresponding patients. At doses from 0.1 to 3.0 mg/kg, clonal expansion was seen in both CD4+ and CD8+ blood T cells between baseline and week 6. In the 0.1-3.0 mg/kg groups, partial responders had among the lowest normalized peripheral clonal expansion, particularly in CD8+ T cells. Which antigens the clonally expanded peripheral T cells were specific for was not determined. After ivuxolimab, expanded clones were on average more numerous among CD8+ T cells than among CD4+ T cells.

As regards this clone: It lacks a known antigen. Base qualities were left out, and no much larger clone turns up one base away.

For sequencing of the TCRbeta CDR3 region, genomic DNA was extracted from the sorted cells. TCRbeta CDR3 regions were sequenced using the immunoSEQ Assay. Held by TCRdb, this immuneACCESS table contains in-frame sequences only and omits some clones. Under half of the omission traces to an unresolved V gene where checked; the cause of the rest is unknown. Counted in this sample were 70,000 or so clones; about four fifths of them appeared once. The ten largest clones represent around 0.8% of the sample. V ends up 1 base short and J 8 bases short, with an unmatched junction base count of 8. Reading the germline V gene gives CDR1 MDHEN and CDR2 SYDVKM. The CDR3 spans 15 residues, from the cysteine through the phenylalanine. The CDR3 DNA has 45 bases and is translated from base 1. The trial excluded patients who had a history of autoimmune disease or were on systemic immunosuppression. Peripheral blood for TCR sequencing was drawn from every dose cohort at baseline, at cycle 4 day 1 and at cycle 7 day 1. Samples came from an open-label, multicenter, first-in-human phase I dose-escalation trial of ivuxolimab. Adults with locally advanced or metastatic melanoma, renal cell, hepatocellular, or head and neck squamous cell carcinoma were enrolled in the trial. CD4+ and CD8+ T cells were sorted separately from peripheral blood before TCR sequencing.

The specimen comprised CD4+ or CD8+ T cells sorted from blood, sampled in a trial of the OX40 agonist ivuxolimab. The sequence links TRBV28 to TRBJ1-2, with 9 bases aligning to TRBD1. The source of this sequence is an adult with an advanced solid tumor such as melanoma, head and neck, liver or kidney cancer. The sequence in DNA is TGTGCCAGCAGTTTATTAACACAGGGGGCAGGGGGCTACACCTTC. It translates as CASSLLTQGAGGYTF.